This TCR beta chain was identified during a study of blood T cell repertoires in COVID-19 (dated by TCRdb to between 2020 and 2021). Turning to the overall study: Collaborator samples came from the United States, Italy and Spain and covered acute and convalescent phases of COVID-19. The prospective study material was composed of cDNA or gDNA derived from T cells, B-cell-depleted T cells, or PBMCs. Subjects who had been exposed to COVID-19, were actively infected with it, or had recovered from it provided the deeply sampled blood TCRbeta repertoires that made up the dataset. The repertoires were released in a freely available public database intended as a resource for research on the immune response to SARS-CoV-2. Samples were obtained from the ongoing ImmuneRACE study (first 160 participants) and from some 1,300 subjects provided by 6 global collaborators. The sample metadata nearly always contained a de-identified subject ID, COVID-19 status, age in years and sex. HLA class I and class II types, where available, came from metadata supplied by the sample provider rather than from assay-based typing. What the work shows at the level of the full study, not this receptor alone: The quantity of clinical and demographic metadata differed by source and by participant and was supplied without curation.

This clone was detected once. Its antigen remains unidentified. No clone much larger than this one lies a single base away; base qualities are absent. Each collaborating institution followed its own protocols to collect whole blood in K2EDTA tubes. For TCRbeta analysis, collaborators shipped samples in one of three forms: frozen whole blood, isolated PBMCs, or DNA extracted from either of those sample types. The CDR1 and CDR2 encoded by the germline V gene are MNHEY and SVGAGI. Its CDR3 holds 13 amino acids, cysteine through phenylalanine. The read is trimmed to its CDR3 DNA, 39 bases read in frame from base 1. The V and J ends are trimmed by 4 bases and 5 bases, leaving 11 bases between them. TCRbeta CDR3 regions were amplified from genomic DNA by means of the immunoSEQ Assay, a bias-controlled multiplex PCR. In the source study's methods: The number of nucleated cells in each sample was estimated by amplification of reference gene primers within the assay. To quantify the absolute abundance of each unique TCRbeta CDR3 rearrangement, sequence reads were collapsed and filtered. For each sample, productive Simpson clonality was calculated as the square root of Simpson's diversity index across productive rearrangements. Here the immuneACCESS table is served through TCRdb, limited to in-frame sequences with V and J called. Missing clones are a known gap in these copies; in checked studies unresolved V genes cover under half, and the rest lacks a known reason. The V and J calls and clone size are taken from that table; D and trimming were inferred from the DNA. The sample table lists a few hundred thousand clones, about four fifths of them with a count of one. The ten largest clones capture about 10% of the sample.

The source of this sequence is a woman aged 80 or over with acute or convalescent COVID-19. The rearranged segments are TRBV6-5 and TRBJ1-1; the D gene assignment is ambiguous. Specimen: peripheral blood. The CDR3 in this case is CASSSPTETEAFF. In nucleotide form, the sequence is TGTGCCAGCAGTTCGCCCACGGAGACTGAAGCTTTCTTT.